This T cell receptor (beta chain) was retrieved from a study of T cells after posttransplantation cyclophosphamide. Findings and caveats of the study: Donor-recipient repertoire similarity was low at 1-2 months, rising over year one. Skin or GI-infiltrating T cells shared few TRB sequences with blood. Recipient CMV seropositivity and CMV reactivation strongly tracked TRB clonality.

Repertoires were generated with immunoSEQ multiplex PCR, while TCRdb's copy carries only in-frame clones and drops some. The specimen has tens of thousands of clones, none found just once. Germline V CDR1 and CDR2: SGHDN, FVKESK. Trimming pared 1 base from V and 10 bases from J, leaving 13 bases between. The CDR3 runs 13 residues. This related bone marrow graft donor gave peripheral blood on the day of marrow donation. This clone was seen at least ten times. Its target is unknown. Sequences were obtained from PBMCs. The chain joins TRBV14 to TRBJ1-1, with D hard to call. This receptor was obtained from a middle-aged man in good health, CMV-negative, and a related stem cell transplant donor. CDR3 protein: CASSQGTPGVAFF. The CDR3 DNA reads TGTGCCAGCAGCCAAGGGACTCCTGGGGTAGCTTTCTTT.